This T cell receptor (beta chain) was retrieved from a study of blood T cell repertoires in COVID-19. Study-level information: Researchers got acute and convalescent COVID-19 samples from the United States, Italy and Spain. T cells, B-cell-depleted T cells, or PBMCs supplied cDNA or gDNA.

In the authors' workflow: Reference gene primer amplification yielded estimated nucleated cell counts. The repertoire was sequenced with immunoSEQ multiplex PCR; TCRdb's copy has only in-frame clones and lacks some. From that table come the V and J calls and clone size; the DNA was used to work out D and trimming. Here the sample spans under 200,000 clones, roughly 81% being singletons. The CDR3 spans 17 residues. V lost 3 bases to trimming and J lost 5 bases; unmatched junction nucleotides: 9. Germline V gene data show CDR1 as LGHNA and CDR2 as YNFKEQ. The sequencing input was peripheral blood. This sequence was found in a man aged 35 to 55 who had recovered from COVID-19. The rearrangement uses TRBV4-2 and TRBJ2-2, with 10 positions matching TRBD2. The CDR3 DNA sequence: TGTGCCAGCAGCCATCCCATAGCGGGGGGATCAACCGGGGAGCTGTTTTTT. The encoded protein is CASSHPIAGGSTGELFF.